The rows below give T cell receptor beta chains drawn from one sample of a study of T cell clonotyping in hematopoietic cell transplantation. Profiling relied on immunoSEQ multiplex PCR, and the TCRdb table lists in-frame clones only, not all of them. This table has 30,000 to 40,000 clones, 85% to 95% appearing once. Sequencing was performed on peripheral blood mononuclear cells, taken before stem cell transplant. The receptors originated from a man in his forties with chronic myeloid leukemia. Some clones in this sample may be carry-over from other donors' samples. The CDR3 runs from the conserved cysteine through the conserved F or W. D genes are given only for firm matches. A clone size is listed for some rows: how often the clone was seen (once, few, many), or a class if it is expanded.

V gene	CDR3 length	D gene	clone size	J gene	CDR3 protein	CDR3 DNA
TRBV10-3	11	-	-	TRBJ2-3	CAISEGNTQYF	TGTGCCATCAGTGAAGGAAATACGCAGTATTTT
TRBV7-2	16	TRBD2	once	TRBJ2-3	CASSPRTSGVRDTQYF	TGTGCCAGCAGCCCTCGGACTAGCGGGGTACGAGATACGCAGTATTTT
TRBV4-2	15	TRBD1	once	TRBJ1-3	CASRPGQGVGNTIYF	TGTGCCAGCAGGCCGGGACAGGGGGTGGGAAACACCATATATTTT
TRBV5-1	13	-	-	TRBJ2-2	CARGRSPTGELFF	TGCGCCAGGGGCAGGTCTCCCACCGGGGAGCTGTTTTTT
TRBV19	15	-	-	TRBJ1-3	CASSTDTYSGNTIYF	TGTGCCAGTAGTACGGACACTTACTCTGGAAACACCATATATTTT
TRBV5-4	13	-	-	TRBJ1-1	CASSLGRNTEAFF	TGTGCCAGCAGCTTGGGGCGGAACACTGAAGCTTTCTTT
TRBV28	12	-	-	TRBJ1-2	CASSFPLRGYTF	TGTGCCAGCAGTTTCCCCCTTAGAGGCTACACCTTC
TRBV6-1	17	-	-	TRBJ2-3	CASSERKGASSTDTQYF	TGTGCCAGCAGTGAAAGAAAGGGCGCCTCTAGCACAGATACGCAGTATTTT
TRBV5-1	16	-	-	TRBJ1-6	CASSYDPTGDNSPLHF	TGCGCCAGCAGCTACGACCCGACTGGGGATAATTCACCCCTCCACTTT
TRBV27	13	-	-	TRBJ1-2	CASSYDPNYGYTF	TGTGCCAGCAGTTACGACCCCAACTACGGCTACACCTTC
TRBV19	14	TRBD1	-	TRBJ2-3	CASSPGQNTDTQYF	TGTGCCAGTAGTCCGGGACAGAACACAGATACGCAGTATTTT
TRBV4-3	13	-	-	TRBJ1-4	CASSEAGTEKLFF	TGCGCCAGCAGCGAGGCAGGGACTGAAAAACTGTTTTTT